This T cell receptor beta chain was sequenced in a study of T cell responses to AZD1222 COVID-19 vaccine. The data were produced by immunoSEQ multiplex PCR, yet TCRdb's version contains in-frame clones alone and is incomplete. Of under 95,000 clones listed, 90% are singletons. The CDR3 contains 16 residues. Germline assignment: CDR1 LNHNV and CDR2 YYDKDF (reference sequence). The V gene end was trimmed by 5 bases and the J gene end by 0 bases; junction bases not matched to a gene: 6. This clone is a singleton in its sample. Its cognate antigen is unknown. General study points: CD4 TCRs associated with vaccination spanned spike, dominating at 160-218 and 743-854. Seropositive AZD1222 recipients at baseline numbered only five or six.

Specimen: peripheral blood, collected on day 0 of AZD1222 vaccination. This clonotype was obtained from an adult in good health. V is TRBV15 and J is TRBJ2-7; 11 bases are shared with TRBD1. CDR3 sequence: CATSSHGTGGSYEQYF. For the CDR3, the DNA is TGTGCCACCAGCTCGCACGGGACAGGGGGCTCCTACGAGCAGTACTTC.